Following are 8 T cell receptor beta chains from one sample sequenced in a study of T cells in Graves' hyperthyroidism and ophthalmopathy. What was amplified from RNA transcripts were TCR beta CDR3 regions. The study used the HTBI primer set for a first-round RT-PCR of the TCR CDR3. TCRdb re-called the multiplex PCR reads through MiXCR, storing one row per CDR3 protein. The table has 400,000 to 500,000 distinct CDR3 sequences, about an eighth seen once; the top ten hold about 4.9%. Sequenced material: blood. These receptors were collected from a woman between 18 and 30 years old with Graves' hyperthyroidism.

The chain recombines TRBV7-8 with TRBJ2-7, with TRBD2 matching over 12 bases. After removal of 5 bases from V and 6 bases from J, the junction contained 5 bases not matched to a gene. The CDR3 loop spans 14 amino acids. Germline V lookup: CDR1 SGHVS, CDR2 FQNEAQ. The CDR3 is CASSKTSGSFEQYF. The CDR3 DNA follows: TGTGCCAGCAGCAAGACTAGCGGGAGTTTCGAGCAGTACTTC.

This clonotype has ten or more counts. The rearrangement joins TRBV28 to TRBJ1-1; no definite D call. The CDR3 loop spans 14 amino acids. CDR1 and CDR2 (germline): MDHEN, SYDVKM. V lost 2 bases and J lost 6, with 13 bases in between. The CDR3 coding sequence is TGTGCCAGCAGTTTAGTCGCGGGAAGATCTGAAGCTTTCTTT. Amino acid sequence: CASSLVAGRSEAFF.

This clonotype has at least ten counts. This sequence joins TRBV2 and TRBJ1-2, with D tentatively TRBD1 (5 bases). Germline lookup yields CDR1 SNHLY and CDR2 FYNNEI. V lost 4 bases to trimming and J lost 8 bases, with 11 bases between them. The CDR3 contains 12 residues. CDR3 in DNA: TGTGCCAGCAGTGGGGGACGTCAAGGCTACACCTTC. Translation: CASSGGRQGYTF.

This clonotype was recorded many times. The chain couples TRBV6-1 to TRBJ2-5, with D possibly TRBD1 on 6 matching bases. Trimming pared 9 bases from V and 4 bases from J, leaving 12 bases between. CDR3 length: 12 residues. Per the germline V gene, CDR1 is MNHNS and CDR2 is SASEGT. The CDR3 nucleotides are TGTGCCAGTACAGGGACGGCAGAGACCCAGTACTTC. This gives the protein CASTGTAETQYF.

This clonotype was observed a handful of times. V is TRBV30 and J is TRBJ2-7; D might be TRBD1 or TRBD2, each matching 5 bases. The CDR3 has 12 residues. The germline V gene encodes CDR1 GTSNPN and CDR2 SVGIG (reference sequence). The ends were cut back, 1 base at V and 2 bases at J, with 6 bases in the middle. The CDR3: CAWSAGPYEQYF. CDR3 DNA sequence: TGTGCCTGGAGTGCGGGACCCTACGAGCAGTACTTC.

This clonotype was counted ten times or more. This chain connects TRBV13 to TRBJ2-7, with D possibly TRBD2 on 6 matching bases. The CDR3 is 16 residues long. V lost 5 bases and J 1 base, leaving 18 bases between the germline ends. Germline V gene data show CDR1 as PRHDT and CDR2 as FYEKMQ (reference sequence). The CDR3, as DNA: TGTGCCAGCAGCCCTAGGATCGGGAGAGATTCCTACGAGCAGTACTTC. Its translation: CASSPRIGRDSYEQYF.

This clonotype occurred a few times. This chain uses TRBV6-1 with TRBJ2-3; D is possibly TRBD1 or TRBD2 (5 bases each). CDR1 MNHNS and CDR2 SASEGT come from the germline V gene. CDR3 length equals 14 residues. The V and J ends lost 5 bases and 3 bases respectively, with 12 bases between them. This CDR3 reads CASSTGPLTDTQYF. The CDR3 DNA reads TGTGCCAGCAGTACGGGGCCCCTGACAGATACGCAGTATTTT.

This clonotype occurred a few times. The chain joins TRBV6-2 or TRBV6-3 to TRBJ1-6, with D possibly matching TRBD1 (5 bases). Trimming left V 5 bases short and J 5 bases short, with 13 bases between. Germline CDR1 MNHEY, CDR2 SVGEGT. The CDR3 is 15 amino acids. The CDR3 reads CASSPPTGDNSPLHF. For the CDR3, the DNA is TGTGCCAGCAGTCCCCCTACAGGAGATAATTCACCCCTCCACTTT.